This TCR beta chain was identified in a study of blood T cell repertoires in COVID-19. For the study at large: Spain, Italy and the United States supplied samples that represented acute and convalescent COVID-19. T cells, B-cell-depleted T cells, or PBMCs supplied cDNA or gDNA.

In the authors' workflow: Estimates of nucleated cell counts were drawn from the amplification of reference gene primers. Clones were sequenced by immunoSEQ multiplex PCR, and TCRdb holds only the in-frame ones, with some missing. That table furnishes V, J and clone size, whereas the DNA furnished D and trimming. The sample lists more than 70,000 clones; about 88% were seen once. This TCR came from a man older than 75 with active or convalescent COVID-19. The sequenced sample consisted of peripheral blood.

The CDR3 here is CASSETGYVSYEQYF. CDR3 nucleotide sequence: TGTGCCAGCTCAGAGACAGGGTATGTTAGCTACGAGCAGTACTTC. The chain has TRBV18 and TRBJ2-7; 7 bases map to TRBD1. Germline trimming cut 5 bases from V and 3 bases from J; bases unmatched to any gene: 10. CDR3 size: 15 residues. Germline CDR1 and CDR2: KGHSH and LQKENI.